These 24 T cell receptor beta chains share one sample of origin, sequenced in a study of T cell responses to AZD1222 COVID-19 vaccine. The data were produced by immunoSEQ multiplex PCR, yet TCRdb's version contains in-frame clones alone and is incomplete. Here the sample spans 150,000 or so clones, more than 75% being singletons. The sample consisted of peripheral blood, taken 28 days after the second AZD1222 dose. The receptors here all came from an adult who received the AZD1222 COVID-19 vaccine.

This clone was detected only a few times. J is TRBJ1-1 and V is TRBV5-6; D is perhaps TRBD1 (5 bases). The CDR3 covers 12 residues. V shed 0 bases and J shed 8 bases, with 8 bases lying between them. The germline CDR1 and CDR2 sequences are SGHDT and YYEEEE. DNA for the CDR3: TGTGCCAGCAGCTTGGTCACAGGCGAAGCTTTCTTT. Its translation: CASSLVTGEAFF.

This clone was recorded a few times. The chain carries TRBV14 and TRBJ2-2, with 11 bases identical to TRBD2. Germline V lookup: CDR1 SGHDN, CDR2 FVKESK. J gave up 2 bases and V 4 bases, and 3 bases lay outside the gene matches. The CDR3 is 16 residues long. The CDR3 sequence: CASSRGLAVNTGELFF. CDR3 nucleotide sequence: TGTGCCAGCAGCCGGGGACTAGCGGTTAACACCGGGGAGCTGTTTTTT.

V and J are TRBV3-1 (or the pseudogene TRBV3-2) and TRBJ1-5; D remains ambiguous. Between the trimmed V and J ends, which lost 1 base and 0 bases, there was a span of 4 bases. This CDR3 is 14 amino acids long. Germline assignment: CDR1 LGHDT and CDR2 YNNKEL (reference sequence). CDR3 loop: CASSQVGSNQPQHF. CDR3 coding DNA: TGTGCCAGCAGCCAAGTCGGTAGCAATCAGCCCCAGCATTTT.

The CDR3 DNA reads TGTGCCGATGAGGGGGCTTATGGCTACACCTTC. It translates to CADEGAYGYTF. The chain has TRBV2 and TRBJ1-2; the match to TRBD1 covers 7 bases. This CDR3 has 11 residues. Trimming cost V 11 bases and J 5 bases; bases outside gene matches: 5. The germline V gene has CDR1 SNHLY and CDR2 FYNNEI.

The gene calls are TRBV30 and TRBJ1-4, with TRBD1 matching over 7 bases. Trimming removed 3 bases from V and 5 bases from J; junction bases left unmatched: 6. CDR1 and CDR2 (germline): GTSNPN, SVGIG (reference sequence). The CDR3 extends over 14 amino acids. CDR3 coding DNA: TGTGCCTGGAGGGGCCTGACAGGGAATGAAAAACTGTTTTTT. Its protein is CAWRGLTGNEKLFF.

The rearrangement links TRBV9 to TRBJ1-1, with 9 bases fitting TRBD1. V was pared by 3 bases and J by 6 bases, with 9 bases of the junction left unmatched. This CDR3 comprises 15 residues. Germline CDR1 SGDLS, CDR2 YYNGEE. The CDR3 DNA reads TGTGCCAGCAGCGCCAGCACAGGGGGCAGGGCTGAAGCTTTCTTT. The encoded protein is CASSASTGGRAEAFF.

The CDR3 DNA reads as TGTGCCAGCAGGGTGGACAGGAACAATGAGCAGTTCTTC. Its protein is CASRVDRNNEQFF. This chain connects TRBV6-5 to TRBJ2-1; 7 bases agree with TRBD1. V trimming: 6 bases; J trimming: 5 bases; junction bases outside the gene matches: 4. Germline lookup yields CDR1 MNHEY and CDR2 SVGAGI. This CDR3 contains 13 residues.

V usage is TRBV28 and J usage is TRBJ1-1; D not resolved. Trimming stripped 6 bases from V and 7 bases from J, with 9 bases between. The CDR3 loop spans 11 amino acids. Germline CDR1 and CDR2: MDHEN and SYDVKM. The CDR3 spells CASSSFREAFF. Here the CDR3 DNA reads TGTGCCAGCAGCTCCTTCCGTGAAGCTTTCTTT. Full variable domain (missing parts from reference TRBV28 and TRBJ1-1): DVKVTQSSRYLVKRTGEKVFLECVQDMDHENMFWYRQDPGLGLRLIYFSYDVKMKEKGDIPEGYSVSREKKERFSLILESASTNQTSMYLCASSSFREAFFGQGTRLTVV.

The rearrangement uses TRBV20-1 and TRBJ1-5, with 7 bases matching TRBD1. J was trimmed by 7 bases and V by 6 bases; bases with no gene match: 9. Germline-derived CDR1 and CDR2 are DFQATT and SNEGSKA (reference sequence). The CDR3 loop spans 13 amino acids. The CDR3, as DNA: TGCAGTGCAAGTCAGGGGGTTCGGCAGCCCCAGCATTTT. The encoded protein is CSASQGVRQPQHF.

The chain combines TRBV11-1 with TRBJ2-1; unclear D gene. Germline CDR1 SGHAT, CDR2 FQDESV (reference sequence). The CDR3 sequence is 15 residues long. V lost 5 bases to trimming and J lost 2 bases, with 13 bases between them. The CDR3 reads CASSPQQGPYNEQFF. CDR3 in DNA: TGTGCCAGCAGCCCCCAACAAGGGCCCTACAATGAGCAGTTCTTC.

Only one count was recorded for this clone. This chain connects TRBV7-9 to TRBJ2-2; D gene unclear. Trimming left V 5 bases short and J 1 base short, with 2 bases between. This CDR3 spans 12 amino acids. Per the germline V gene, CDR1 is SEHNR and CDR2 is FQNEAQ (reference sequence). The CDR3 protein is CASSENTGELFF. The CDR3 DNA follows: TGTGCCAGCAGCGAGAACACCGGGGAGCTGTTTTTT.

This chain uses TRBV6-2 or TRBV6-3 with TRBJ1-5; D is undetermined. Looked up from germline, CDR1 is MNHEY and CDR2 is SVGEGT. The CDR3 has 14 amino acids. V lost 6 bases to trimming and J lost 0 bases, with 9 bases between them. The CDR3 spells CASSLQSSNQPQHF. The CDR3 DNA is TGTGCCAGCAGCCTACAGAGTAGCAATCAGCCCCAGCATTTT.

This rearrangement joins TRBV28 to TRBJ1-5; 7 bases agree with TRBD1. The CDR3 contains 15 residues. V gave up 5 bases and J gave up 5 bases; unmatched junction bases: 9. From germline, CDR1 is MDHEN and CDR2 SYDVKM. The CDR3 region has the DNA TGTGCCAGCAGTCCACCCTCAGGGGGGGATCAGCCCCAGCATTTT. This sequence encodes CASSPPSGGDQPQHF. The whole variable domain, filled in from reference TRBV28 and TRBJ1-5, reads DVKVTQSSRYLVKRTGEKVFLECVQDMDHENMFWYRQDPGLGLRLIYFSYDVKMKEKGDIPEGYSVSREKKERFSLILESASTNQTSMYLCASSPPSGGDQPQHFGDGTRLSIL.

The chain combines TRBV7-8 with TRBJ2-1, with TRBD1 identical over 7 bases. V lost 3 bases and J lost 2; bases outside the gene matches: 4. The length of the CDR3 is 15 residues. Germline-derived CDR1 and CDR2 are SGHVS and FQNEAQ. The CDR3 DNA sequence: TGTGCCAGCAGCTTCGGACAGGTAACCTACAATGAGCAGTTCTTC. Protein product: CASSFGQVTYNEQFF.

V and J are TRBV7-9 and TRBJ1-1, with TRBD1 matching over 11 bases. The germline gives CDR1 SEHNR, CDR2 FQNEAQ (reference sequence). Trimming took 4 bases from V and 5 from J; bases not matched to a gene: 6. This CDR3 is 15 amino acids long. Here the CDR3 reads CASSSGQGDYTEAFF. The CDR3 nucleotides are TGTGCCAGCAGCTCGGGACAGGGGGATTATACTGAAGCTTTCTTT.

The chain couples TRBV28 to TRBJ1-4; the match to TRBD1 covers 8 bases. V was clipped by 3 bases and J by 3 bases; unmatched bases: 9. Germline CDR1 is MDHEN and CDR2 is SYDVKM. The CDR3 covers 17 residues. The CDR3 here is CASSFGDRLGANEKLFF. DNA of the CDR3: TGTGCCAGCAGTTTCGGGGACAGGCTTGGGGCTAATGAAAAACTGTTTTTT.

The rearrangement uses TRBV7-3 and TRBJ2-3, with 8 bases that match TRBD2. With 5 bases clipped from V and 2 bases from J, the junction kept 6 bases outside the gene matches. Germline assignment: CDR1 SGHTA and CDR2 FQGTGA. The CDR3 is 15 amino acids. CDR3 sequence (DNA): TGTGCCAGCAGCCCCGGGACTAGTTTCACAGATACGCAGTATTTT. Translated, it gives CASSPGTSFTDTQYF. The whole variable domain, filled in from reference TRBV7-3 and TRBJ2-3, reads GAGVSQTPSNKVTEKGKYVELRCDPISGHTALYWYRQSLGQGPEFLIYFQGTGAADDSGLPNDRFFAVRPEGSVSTLKIQRTERGDSAVYLCASSPGTSFTDTQYFGPGTRLTVL.

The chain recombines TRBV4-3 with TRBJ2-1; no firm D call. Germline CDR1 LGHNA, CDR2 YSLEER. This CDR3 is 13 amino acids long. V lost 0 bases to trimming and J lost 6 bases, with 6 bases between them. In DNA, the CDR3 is TGCGCCAGCAGCCAAGATAAGCCCAATGAGCAGTTCTTC. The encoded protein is CASSQDKPNEQFF.

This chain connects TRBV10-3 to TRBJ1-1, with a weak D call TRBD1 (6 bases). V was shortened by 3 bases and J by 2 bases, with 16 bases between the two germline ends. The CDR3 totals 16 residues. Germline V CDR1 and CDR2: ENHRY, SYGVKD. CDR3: CAISDRPTGENTEAFF. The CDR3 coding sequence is TGTGCCATCAGTGACCGACCGACAGGAGAAAACACTGAAGCTTTCTTT.

Here the CDR3 DNA reads TGTGCCAGCAGCCCGGGCGGGGGCGCCGGTGGCTACACCTTC. Its translation: CASSPGGGAGGYTF. This chain uses TRBV28 with TRBJ1-2; TRBD1 is a possible D gene (6 bases). Trimming took 6 bases from V and 7 from J, leaving 18 bases between them. Germline assignment: CDR1 MDHEN and CDR2 SYDVKM. This CDR3 region has 14 residues.

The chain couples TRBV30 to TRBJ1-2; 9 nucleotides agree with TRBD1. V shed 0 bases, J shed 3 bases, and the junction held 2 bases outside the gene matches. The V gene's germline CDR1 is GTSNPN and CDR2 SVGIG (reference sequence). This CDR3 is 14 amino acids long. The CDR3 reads CAWSVQGAHYGYTF. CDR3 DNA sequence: TGTGCCTGGAGTGTACAGGGGGCCCACTATGGCTACACCTTC.

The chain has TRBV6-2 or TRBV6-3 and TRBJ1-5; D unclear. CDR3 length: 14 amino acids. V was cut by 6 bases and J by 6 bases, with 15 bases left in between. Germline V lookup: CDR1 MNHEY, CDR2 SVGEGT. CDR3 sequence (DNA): TGTGCCAGCAGCCCGACCAGTCTAGGTCAGCCCCAGCATTTT. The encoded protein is CASSPTSLGQPQHF.

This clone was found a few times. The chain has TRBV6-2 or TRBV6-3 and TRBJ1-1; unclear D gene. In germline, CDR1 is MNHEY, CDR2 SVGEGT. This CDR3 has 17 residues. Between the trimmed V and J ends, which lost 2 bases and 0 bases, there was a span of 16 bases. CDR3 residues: CASSYRAQEPMNTEAFF. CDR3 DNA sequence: TGTGCCAGCAGTTACCGGGCCCAGGAACCCATGAACACTGAAGCTTTCTTT.

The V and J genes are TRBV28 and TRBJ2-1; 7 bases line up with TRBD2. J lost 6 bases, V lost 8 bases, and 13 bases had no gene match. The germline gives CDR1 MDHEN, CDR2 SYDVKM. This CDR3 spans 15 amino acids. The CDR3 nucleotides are TGTGCCAGCGGGCTCCGGACTAGAAGAGGCAATGAGCAGTTCTTC. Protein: CASGLRTRRGNEQFF.